The rows below give T cell receptor beta chains drawn from one sample of a study of identical twins. MiXCR, applied by TCRdb to the 5' RACE reads, yields one record per CDR3 protein. The table shows 500,000 to 650,000 distinct CDR3 sequences, with roughly 6.6% occurring only once. Separately, the same data were catalogued under a study of yellow fever vaccine responses in identical twins.

Sequencing was performed on PBMCs. The receptors stem from a woman between 18 and 30 years old in good health. Each CDR3 is given with its conserved first and last residue. D genes are given only for firm matches. Rows give clone size only sometimes, using once, few, many, or a class for an expanded clone.

j_call d_call v_call clone_size cdr3_nt cdr3_aa
TRBJ1-2 TRBD1 TRBV12-3/TRBV12-4 NA TGTGCCAGCAGCCGAGGGGGCGGGCAGAAGAACTATGGCTACACCTTC CASSRGGGQKNYGYTF
TRBJ2-4 NA TRBV20-1 few TGCAGTGCAAATTCGGCGCGCGCAGAAAACATTCAGTACTTC CSANSARAENIQYF
TRBJ1-1 TRBD1 TRBV20-1 NA TGCAGTGCGGACGCGGACAGGGGGATTGTAGAAGCTTTCTTT CSADADRGIVEAFF
TRBJ2-1 TRBD2 TRBV5-1 NA TGCGCCAGCAGCTTGGTCGGGAGGGCCTCGGGTGAGCAGTTCTTC CASSLVGRASGEQFF
TRBJ1-5 NA TRBV4-2 many TGTGCCAGCAGCCAGGACAATCAGCCCCAGCATTTT CASSQDNQPQHF
TRBJ1-5 NA TRBV20-1 many TGCAGTGCTAGAGCACCCCTAGCAACGGTGGATCAGCCCCAGCATTTT CSARAPLATVDQPQHF
TRBJ1-1 NA TRBV5-5 NA TGTGCCAGCAGCGCAACAGGGACCTCGAACACTGAAGCTTTCTTT CASSATGTSNTEAFF
TRBJ2-2 TRBD2 TRBV6-2/TRBV6-3 few TGTGCCAGCAGCGGCGGGAGCCCCACCGGGGAGCTGTTTTTT CASSGGSPTGELFF
TRBJ1-2 NA TRBV5-1 many TGCGCCAGCGGAGGGGGGCTTGGCTACACCTTC CASGGGLGYTF
TRBJ2-7 NA TRBV5-1 many TGCGCCAGCAGCTACTCCATGGCCTACGAGCAGTACTTC CASSYSMAYEQYF
TRBJ1-4 NA TRBV5-6 few TGTGCCAGCAGCTTCTTACAGTATAATGAAAAACTGTTTTTT CASSFLQYNEKLFF
TRBJ1-6 TRBD1 TRBV25-1 many TGTGCCAGCGGGGACAGGTATTCACCCCTCCACTTT CASGDRYSPLHF
TRBJ2-3 NA TRBV7-2 few TGTGCCAGCAGCTCGCGGCGGGACTTTGATACGCAGTATTTT CASSSRRDFDTQYF
TRBJ2-1 NA TRBV11-1 few TGTGCCAGCAGCCCCCCCAACCATTTAGCGAACCCCTACAATGAGCAGTTCTTC CASSPPNHLANPYNEQFF
TRBJ2-7 NA TRBV27 NA TGTGCCAGCAGTCCCAGGGTGCTATCCTACGAGCAGTACTTC CASSPRVLSYEQYF
TRBJ2-5 TRBD2 TRBV15 few TGTGCCACCTCCGACCCGGGACTATGGGAAGAGACCCAGTACTTC CATSDPGLWEETQYF
TRBJ2-7 NA TRBV20-1 NA TGCAGTGCTAGAGATCATAGCGACCGGTCCTACGAGCAGTACTTC CSARDHSDRSYEQYF
TRBJ1-1 NA TRBV6-1 few TGTGCCAGCAGAGACCTCAGGGGACCCAATGAAGCTTTCTTT CASRDLRGPNEAFF
TRBJ1-2 NA TRBV6-5 few TGTGCCAGCAGTTACTCGGAGGGGAGGTGGACCTTC CASSYSEGRWTF
TRBJ2-7 TRBD2 TRBV28 once TGTGCCAGCAGTCCGCTAGCGGGAGGGCCGGGGCGGGCTTTTGACGAGCAGTACTTC CASSPLAGGPGRAFDEQYF
TRBJ2-1 NA TRBV12-3/TRBV12-4 many TGTGCCAGCAGATCCCCCTTACATAGAAGCTCCTACAATGAGCAGTTCTTC CASRSPLHRSSYNEQFF
TRBJ2-7 NA TRBV28 many TGTGCCAGCAGTTTAAATTCGCGGGCCTCCTACGAGCAGTACTTC CASSLNSRASYEQYF
TRBJ2-7 NA TRBV28 few TGTGCCAGCAGTTTATGGGGTCCCAACTCCTACGAGCAGTACTTC CASSLWGPNSYEQYF
TRBJ2-3 TRBD2 TRBV11-2 NA TGTGCCAGCAGCTTAGGCGGGACTAGCGGGGGTTCAGATACGCAGTATTTT CASSLGGTSGGSDTQYF
TRBJ2-3 NA TRBV6-5 few TGTGCCAGCAGTTACACCCATCGCACAGATACGCAGTATTTT CASSYTHRTDTQYF
TRBJ1-5 NA TRBV21-1 NA TGTGCCAGCAGCACCCGACAGGACAATCAGCCCCAGCATTTT CASSTRQDNQPQHF
TRBJ2-1 TRBD1 TRBV10-3 few TGTGCCATAATGGACAGGGGCAATGAGCAGTTCTTC CAIMDRGNEQFF
TRBJ2-7 TRBD2 TRBV5-1 NA TGCGCCAGCGGGTCTATTAGCGGGAGTTCGGGTGAGCAGTACTTC CASGSISGSSGEQYF
TRBJ2-7 NA TRBV12-3/TRBV12-4 NA TGTGCCAGCAGTTTAGATCAGGGCCGGCTTGGGGAGCAGTACTTC CASSLDQGRLGEQYF
TRBJ2-1 TRBD2 TRBV6-5 NA TGTGCCAGCAGTTACCCCAGCGGGGGGCCCGGCTCCTACAATGAGCAGTTCTTC CASSYPSGGPGSYNEQFF
TRBJ1-1 NA TRBV29-1 few TGCAGCGTTGAATCTGTCGCGGGAGCTTTCTTT CSVESVAGAFF
TRBJ2-7 TRBD2 TRBV6-1 NA TGTGCCAGCTACGGGGGGAGAGGATACGAGCAGTACTTC CASYGGRGYEQYF
TRBJ2-5 NA TRBV7-9 few TGTGCCAGCAGCCCGCGAGGGGAACAGGAAGAGACCCAGTACTTC CASSPRGEQEETQYF
TRBJ1-2 NA TRBV18 NA TGTGCCAGCTCACCACAGGCAGTCGCCCTCGGCTACACCTTC CASSPQAVALGYTF
TRBJ1-2 NA TRBV12-3/TRBV12-4 many TGTGCCAGCAGTTTAGGAGGGTCGGACTATGGCTACACCTTC CASSLGGSDYGYTF
TRBJ2-1 TRBD2 TRBV4-1 NA TGCGCCAGCAGCCAAGATCGGAGAATGGGGACTAGCGGGAGGCCGGCCTTCAATGAGCAGTTCTTC CASSQDRRMGTSGRPAFNEQFF
TRBJ2-6 TRBD1 TRBV29-1 few TGCAGCGCTACCGACAGGGACGGTTCTGGGGCCAACGTCCTGACTTTC CSATDRDGSGANVLTF
TRBJ1-2 TRBD1 TRBV28 NA TGTGCCAGCAGTGTAACAGGGGCCCGGGTCGGCTACACCTTC CASSVTGARVGYTF
TRBJ2-4 NA TRBV5-5 many TGTGCCAGCAGCTTGCCGGACCGAAGAGCCAAAAACATTCAGTACTTC CASSLPDRRAKNIQYF
TRBJ2-1 TRBD2 TRBV12-3/TRBV12-4 few TGTGCCAGCAGTTTGGGAGCGGGGGGACACAATGAGCAGTTCTTC CASSLGAGGHNEQFF
TRBJ2-3 NA TRBV7-9 NA TGTGCCAGCAGCATAGTTCAAGGAGGCACAGATACGCAGTATTTT CASSIVQGGTDTQYF